This T cell receptor (beta chain) came from a study of blood T cell repertoires in COVID-19. There are 16 residues in the CDR3. J lost 4 bases, V lost 1 base, and 7 bases had no gene match. In germline, CDR1 is SEHNR, CDR2 FQNEAQ (reference sequence). Sequencing used immunoSEQ multiplex PCR; TCRdb keeps in-frame clones, though not all of them. The profile shows over 140,000 clones, roughly 85% of them singletons. This rearrangement joins TRBV7-9 to TRBJ2-5, with 9 bases fitting TRBD2. Input material: PBMCs or T cells enriched from blood (not recorded which). This sequence originates from a woman aged 50 to 65 who had recovered from COVID-19. The CDR3 loop is CASSLGTSERGETQYF. The CDR3 DNA is TGTGCCAGCAGCTTAGGGACTAGCGAACGGGGAGAGACCCAGTACTTC.